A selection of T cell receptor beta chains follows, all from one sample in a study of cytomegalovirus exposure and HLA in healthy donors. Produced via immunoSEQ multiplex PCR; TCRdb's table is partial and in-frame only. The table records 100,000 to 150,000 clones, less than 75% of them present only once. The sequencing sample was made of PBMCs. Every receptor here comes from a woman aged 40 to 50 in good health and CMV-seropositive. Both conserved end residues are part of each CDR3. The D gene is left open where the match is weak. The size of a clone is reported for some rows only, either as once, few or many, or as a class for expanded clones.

DNA: TGTGCCATCAGGACAGGTGTAGGCAATCAGCCCCAGCATTTT
CDR3: CAIRTGVGNQPQHF
D: .
size: .
J: TRBJ1-5
V: TRBV10-3

DNA: TGTGCCAGTAGGAGACTAGCGGGGAAGGATGAGCAGTTCTTC
CDR3: CASRRLAGKDEQFF
D: TRBD2
size: .
J: TRBJ2-1
V: TRBV19

DNA: TGTGCCAGCAGACCCGGACTAACGGAGCAGTACTTC
CDR3: CASRPGLTEQYF
D: .
size: .
J: TRBJ2-7
V: TRBV28

DNA: TGTGCCAGTAGCGACAGAAATCAGCCCCAGCATTTT
CDR3: CASSDRNQPQHF
D: .
size: few
J: TRBJ1-5
V: TRBV19

DNA: TGTGCCAGCAGCCCCACCGGGACAGTAAGCACAGATACGCAGTATTTT
CDR3: CASSPTGTVSTDTQYF
D: TRBD1
size: .
J: TRBJ2-3
V: TRBV5-4

DNA: TGTGCCAGCAGTTTGCGGGTGTGGACCGGGGAGCTGTTTTTT
CDR3: CASSLRVWTGELFF
D: .
size: .
J: TRBJ2-2
V: TRBV27

DNA: TGCGCCAGCGGGCCGTTAAACTATGGCTACACCTTC
CDR3: CASGPLNYGYTF
D: .
size: .
J: TRBJ1-2
V: TRBV5-1

DNA: TGCGCCAGCAGCTTGGTCGGGGGTACCACAGATACGCAGTATTTT
CDR3: CASSLVGGTTDTQYF
D: .
size: .
J: TRBJ2-3
V: TRBV5-1

DNA: TGTGCCAGCAGGTACAGGGGGGCGAACACTGAAGCTTTCTTT
CDR3: CASRYRGANTEAFF
D: TRBD1
size: .
J: TRBJ1-1
V: TRBV28

DNA: TGTGCCAGCAGCTTAGAGACAGGGCAACGGGAAAAACTGTTTTTT
CDR3: CASSLETGQREKLFF
D: TRBD1
size: .
J: TRBJ1-4
V: TRBV7-8

DNA: TGTGCCAGCAGCGAAAAACCTAGGGGTTCACCCCTCCACTTT
CDR3: CASSEKPRGSPLHF
D: .
size: .
J: TRBJ1-6
V: TRBV6-1

DNA: TGTGCCAGCAGCTTGGGGGCGGGACTAGCGGCAGATACGCAGTATTTT
CDR3: CASSLGAGLAADTQYF
D: TRBD2
size: few
J: TRBJ2-3
V: TRBV5-6

DNA: TGTGCCAGTAGTATCGAAGTCCCAGGGGGCCATGGAGGCTACACCTTC
CDR3: CASSIEVPGGHGGYTF
D: TRBD1
size: .
J: TRBJ1-2
V: TRBV19

DNA: TGTGCCAGCAGCGCAAGCGGGGGCCTCTACAATGAGCAGTTCTTC
CDR3: CASSASGGLYNEQFF
D: TRBD2
size: .
J: TRBJ2-1
V: TRBV9

DNA: TGTGCCAGCAGCGTAGAGGGGGTCCTAGCCAAAAACATTCAGTACTTC
CDR3: CASSVEGVLAKNIQYF
D: .
size: .
J: TRBJ2-4
V: TRBV7-9

DNA: TGTGCCAGCAGTTTGATGGGGGTAGCGGGGCGCGAGCAGTACTTC
CDR3: CASSLMGVAGREQYF
D: TRBD2
size: .
J: TRBJ2-7
V: TRBV28

DNA: TGTGCCAGCAGATCGGGACACCGTAATGAAAAACTGTTTTTT
CDR3: CASRSGHRNEKLFF
D: .
size: .
J: TRBJ1-4
V: TRBV7-2